This T cell receptor (beta chain) was found in a study of CD8 T cells in Susac syndrome. It was with random hexamers that 0.5 to 1 ug RNA was reverse transcribed. TCR beta CDR3 was amplified by immunoSEQ covering 54 Vbeta and 13 Jbeta. TCRdb analysed the immunoSEQ multiplex PCR reads with MiXCR anew, one entry per CDR3 protein. There are more than 70,000 distinct CDR3 sequences in the sample; about 91% occur only once, and 0.5% lies in the top ten. Sequencing of TCR beta, carried out with a high-throughput approach, was applied to CD8+ and CD4+ T cells from the blood. It was negative isolation that provided the CD8+ and CD4+ T cells, whereas TEMRA cells were enriched by FACS. The length of the CDR3 is 15 residues. Germline V gene data show CDR1 as SNHLY and CDR2 as FYNNEI. Trimming shortened V by 6 bases and J by 1 base, and 13 bases separated the two germline ends.

The chain employs TRBV2 and TRBJ1-5, with a tentative D call TRBD1 (6 bases). This TCR came from a human donor with multiple sclerosis. The specimen sequenced was CD8+ T cells from PBMCs. The CDR3 nucleotides are TGTGCCAGCAGACTCGACCAGGGGAGCAATCAGCCCCAGCATTTT. Its translation is CASRLDQGSNQPQHF.